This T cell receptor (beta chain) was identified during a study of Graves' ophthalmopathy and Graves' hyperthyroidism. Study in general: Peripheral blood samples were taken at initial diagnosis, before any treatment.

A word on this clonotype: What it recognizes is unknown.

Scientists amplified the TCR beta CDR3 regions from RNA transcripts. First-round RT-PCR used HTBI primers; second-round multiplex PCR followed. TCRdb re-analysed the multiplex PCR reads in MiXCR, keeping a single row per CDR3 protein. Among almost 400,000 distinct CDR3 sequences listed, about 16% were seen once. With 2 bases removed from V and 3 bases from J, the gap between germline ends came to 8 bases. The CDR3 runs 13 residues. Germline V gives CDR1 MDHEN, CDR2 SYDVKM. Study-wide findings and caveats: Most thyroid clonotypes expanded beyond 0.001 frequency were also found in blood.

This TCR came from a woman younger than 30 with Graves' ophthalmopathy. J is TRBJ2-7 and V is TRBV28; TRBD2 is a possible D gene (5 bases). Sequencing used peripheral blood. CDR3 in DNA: TGTGCCAGCAGTTTAAGACTATACTACGAGCAGTACTTC. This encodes CASSLRLYYEQYF.